These 17 T cell receptor beta chains share one sample of origin, sequenced in a study of CD8+ T cells in alopecia areata. Extracted from the samples, RNA was reverse transcribed into cDNA to serve as the sequencing template. TCRdb's table, derived via immunoSEQ multiplex PCR, lists solely in-frame clones and lacks some. The sample records roughly 200,000 clones, about 60% being singletons. Indicated treatment: oral pan-JAK inhibitor, 5-10 mg twice daily. Sample: CD8+ T cells sorted from blood, taken at week 24, from a patient treated with tofacitinib. The receptors were sampled from a human donor with alopecia areata.

The gene calls are TRBV5-4 and TRBJ2-3, with D maybe TRBD1 (5 bases). Germline loops: CDR1 SGHNT, CDR2 YYREEE (reference sequence). The germline V and J ends were trimmed by 4 bases and 5 bases, with 17 bases remaining between them. This CDR3 is built from 15 residues. CDR3: CASSPLGVSRDTQYF. CDR3 coding DNA: TGTGCCAGCAGCCCCCTAGGGGTCTCACGAGATACGCAGTATTTT. The full variable domain, rest sourced from reference TRBV5-4 and TRBJ2-3, is ETGVTQSPTHLIKTRGQQVTLRCSSQSGHNTVSWYQQALGQGPQFIFQYYREEENGRGNFPPRFSGLQFPNYSSELNVNALELDDSALYLCASSPLGVSRDTQYFGPGTRLTVL.

The chain recombines TRBV7-6 with TRBJ1-4; maybe TRBD1 (5 bases). The V end was cut by 1 base, the J end by 2 bases, with 20 bases between. The CDR3 is 19 amino acids. CDR1 and CDR2 (germline): SGHVS, FNYEAQ. CDR3 in amino acids: CASSLGPDTTTYTNEKLFF. The CDR3, as DNA: TGTGCCAGCAGCTTAGGTCCGGACACCACAACGTACACTAATGAAAAACTGTTTTTT.

The rearrangement uses TRBV4-1 and TRBJ2-7; the D gene is possibly TRBD1 (6 bases). Germline values: CDR1 MGHRA, CDR2 YSYEKL. CDR3 size: 15 residues. Trimming cost V 0 bases and J 0 bases, with 9 bases left between them. The CDR3 bases are TGCGCCAGCAGCCAAGAACGGGACAACTCCTACGAGCAGTACTTC. This sequence encodes CASSQERDNSYEQYF.

The rearrangement uses TRBV9 and TRBJ2-1, with 10 bases that match TRBD2. CDR1 is SGDLS, CDR2 YYNGEE, per germline. This CDR3 is built from 17 residues. Trimming at V came to 2 bases and at J to 9 bases, leaving 14 bases not matched to a gene. The CDR3 coding sequence is TGTGCCAGCAGCGTCCCCTTTCAGCGGGGGGGCCTGGGTGAGCAGTTCTTC. Its protein product is CASSVPFQRGGLGEQFF.

V usage is TRBV30 and J usage is TRBJ1-4, with TRBD1 matching over 9 bases. Per germline, CDR1 GTSNPN and CDR2 SVGIG (reference sequence). The CDR3 has 14 residues. Unmatched junction bases numbered 5, after V lost 3 bases and J lost 6 bases. DNA for the CDR3: TGTGCCTGGAGATATGGACAGGGGTATGAAAAACTGTTTTTT. It codes for CAWRYGQGYEKLFF.

This rearrangement joins TRBV29-1 to TRBJ1-4, with 9 positions matching TRBD1. Germline V gene sequence: CDR1 SQVTM, CDR2 ANQGSEA. With V trimmed by 6 bases and J by 7 bases, 3 bases remained unmatched. The CDR3 is made up of 12 amino acids. The CDR3 DNA sequence: TGCAGCGTGCCGGACAGGGGTGAAAAACTGTTTTTT. This encodes CSVPDRGEKLFF. Drawing the rest from reference TRBV29-1 and TRBJ1-4, the complete variable domain is SAVISQKPSRDICQRGTSLTIQCQVDSQVTMMFWYRQQPGQSLTLIATANQGSEATYESGFVIDKFPISRPNLTFSTLTVSNMSPEDSSIYLCSVPDRGEKLFFGSGTQLSVL.

This chain connects TRBV7-9 to TRBJ2-7; TRBD1 matches 10 bases. Germline-derived CDR1 and CDR2 are SEHNR and FQNEAQ (reference sequence). The CDR3 consists of 18 residues. Losses at the gene ends were 5 bases for V and 2 bases for J; bases not matched to a gene: 15. The CDR3 here is CASSGIGPGGTGAYEQYF. CDR3 DNA: TGTGCCAGCAGCGGAATAGGCCCCGGTGGGACAGGGGCCTACGAGCAGTACTTC.

This clone occurred once. The chain combines TRBV4-2 with TRBJ2-7, with D maybe TRBD1 (5 bases). Trimming removed 2 bases from V and 5 bases from J, with 19 bases in between. The CDR3 covers 16 residues. Germline CDR1 is LGHNA and CDR2 is YNFKEQ. In DNA form, the CDR3 reads TGTGCCAGCAGCCAACAGCCAAGGGGTACTACCGACGAGCAGTACTTC. Translation: CASSQQPRGTTDEQYF.

CDR3 coding DNA: TGCGCCAGCAGTGCCGCTTTTGCGGGGACCGCAGATACGCAGTATTTT. It encodes CASSAAFAGTADTQYF. This chain uses TRBV10-2 with TRBJ2-3; D might be TRBD2 (6 bases). V shed 4 bases and J shed 4 bases, with 18 bases lying between them. Germline CDR1 reads WSHSY; CDR2 reads SAAADI. The CDR3 is made up of 16 amino acids.

This clone was seen a handful of times. The gene calls are TRBV15 and TRBJ2-3; D not resolved. The germline V gene encodes CDR1 LNHNV and CDR2 YYDKDF (reference sequence). CDR3 length equals 15 residues. With 0 bases removed from V and 2 bases from J, the gap between germline ends came to 9 bases. The CDR3 protein is CATSRDVQVTDTQYF. CDR3 nucleotides: TGTGCCACCAGCAGAGATGTGCAGGTCACAGATACGCAGTATTTT.

The rearrangement uses TRBV6-1 and TRBJ1-1; D is unresolved. Germline CDR1 MNHNS, CDR2 SASEGT. Trimming took off 3 bases at V and 6 bases at J, with 20 bases between the two ends. CDR3 size: 16 residues. Here the CDR3 reads CASSDYYWVSQPEAFF. In DNA, the CDR3 is TGTGCCAGCAGTGATTACTACTGGGTATCCCAGCCTGAAGCTTTCTTT.

J is TRBJ1-2 and V is TRBV6-1; a possible D gene is TRBD1 (5 bases). Trimming took 3 bases from V and 4 from J, leaving 12 bases between them. The V gene's germline CDR1 is MNHNS and CDR2 SASEGT. There are 14 residues in the CDR3. The CDR3 here is CASSDRQPIYGYTF. Here the CDR3 DNA reads TGTGCCAGCAGTGATAGACAGCCGATCTATGGCTACACCTTC.

This clone has only one observation. V usage is TRBV2 and J usage is TRBJ2-5, with unresolved D. This CDR3 region has 14 residues. V lost 8 bases to trimming and J lost 1 base, with 14 bases between them. CDR1 and CDR2 from the germline V gene are SNHLY and FYNNEI. The CDR3 protein is CASPITELQETQYF. The CDR3 DNA reads TGTGCCAGCCCAATAACGGAGCTCCAAGAGACCCAGTACTTC.

This clone showed up just a few times. V is TRBV27 and J is TRBJ1-1; D remains unclear. This CDR3 is built from 13 residues. The germline gives CDR1 MNHEY, CDR2 SMNVEV (reference sequence). Trimming stripped 3 bases from V and 1 base from J, with 6 bases between. The CDR3 spells CASSLTANTEAFF. The CDR3 region has the DNA TGTGCCAGCAGTTTGACGGCGAACACTGAAGCTTTCTTT.

The rearrangement links TRBV30 to TRBJ1-5; D is possibly TRBD1 (5 bases). The CDR3 has 12 amino acids. Trimming took 1 base from V and 5 from J, leaving 6 bases between them. Germline loops: CDR1 GTSNPN, CDR2 SVGIG (reference sequence). The CDR3 sequence is CAWSEGYQPQHF. The CDR3 DNA reads TGTGCCTGGAGTGAGGGGTATCAGCCCCAGCATTTT.

This clone appeared once. The genes are TRBV12-5 and TRBJ1-2; D is uncertain. CDR3 length: 14 amino acids. The germline V and J ends were trimmed by 0 bases and 8 bases, with 13 bases remaining between them. Germline V CDR1 and CDR2: LGHNT, FRNRAP. In DNA form, the CDR3 reads TGTGCTAGTGGTTTGGTACCGGGGTTAGGGGGCTACACCTTC. The encoded protein is CASGLVPGLGGYTF.

V is TRBV29-1 and J is TRBJ2-5, with D perhaps given as TRBD1 or TRBD2 (6 bases each). The CDR3 is made up of 13 amino acids. Between the trimmed V and J ends, which lost 6 bases and 2 bases, there was a span of 13 bases. The germline gives CDR1 SQVTM, CDR2 ANQGSEA. CDR3 DNA: TGCAGCGTCCCGAGGGGGGTACAAGAGACCCAGTACTTC. Its translation: CSVPRGVQETQYF.